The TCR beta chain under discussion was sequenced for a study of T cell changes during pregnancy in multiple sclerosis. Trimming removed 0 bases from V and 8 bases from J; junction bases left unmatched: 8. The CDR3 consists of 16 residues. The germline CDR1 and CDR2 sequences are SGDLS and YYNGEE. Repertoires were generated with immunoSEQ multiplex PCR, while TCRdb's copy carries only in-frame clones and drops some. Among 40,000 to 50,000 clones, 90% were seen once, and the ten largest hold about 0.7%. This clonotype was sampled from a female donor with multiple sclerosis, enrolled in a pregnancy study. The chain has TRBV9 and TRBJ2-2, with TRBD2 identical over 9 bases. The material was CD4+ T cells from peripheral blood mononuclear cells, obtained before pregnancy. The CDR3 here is CASSVAGLAGRGELFF. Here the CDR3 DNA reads TGTGCCAGCAGCGTAGCGGGGCTAGCGGGAAGAGGGGAGCTGTTTTTT.